These T cell receptor beta chains were read from a single sample in a study of cytomegalovirus exposure and HLA in healthy donors. Profiled with immunoSEQ multiplex PCR; TCRdb holds only in-frame clones, not every one. The profile shows fewer than 250,000 clones, approximately 80% of them singletons. The sequencing input was PBMCs. These receptors came from a boy aged 2 to 10 in good health and CMV-seronegative. CDR3s include the opening cysteine and the closing phenylalanine or tryptophan. D genes are given only for firm matches. Not every row has a clone size; where given, it reads once, few, many or a size class.

d_call | j_call | clone_size | v_call | cdr3_aa | cdr3_nt
TRBD1 | TRBJ2-4 | - | TRBV13 | CASSLPSVGQAKNIQYF | TGTGCCAGCAGCCTCCCGAGCGTGGGACAGGCGAAAAACATTCAGTACTTC
- | TRBJ2-3 | - | TRBV6-5 | CASSQLGPGTDTQYF | TGTGCCAGCAGTCAACTAGGGCCGGGCACAGATACGCAGTATTTT
TRBD2 | TRBJ2-7 | - | TRBV4-3 | CASSQDWASGGQSSYEQYF | TGCGCCAGCAGCCAAGATTGGGCTAGCGGGGGGCAAAGCTCCTACGAGCAGTACTTC
TRBD1 | TRBJ2-3 | - | TRBV5-1 | CASSTTGTGNTDTQYF | TGCGCCAGCAGCACAACCGGGACAGGGAACACAGATACGCAGTATTTT
TRBD1 | TRBJ2-7 | - | TRBV4-1 | CASSQGTGFYEQYF | TGCGCCAGCAGCCAGGGGACAGGCTTCTACGAGCAGTACTTC
TRBD1 | TRBJ2-7 | - | TRBV6-5 | CASNDDRASYEQYF | TGTGCCAGCAACGACGACAGGGCCTCCTACGAGCAGTACTTC
- | TRBJ1-2 | - | TRBV4-2 | CASSQDRSRAWYGYTF | TGTGCCAGCAGCCAAGATCGGTCCAGGGCCTGGTATGGCTACACCTTC
TRBD2 | TRBJ2-1 | - | TRBV9 | CASSTREGGEQFF | TGTGCCAGCAGCACCCGGGAGGGAGGTGAGCAGTTCTTC
- | TRBJ1-5 | - | TRBV19 | CASSMRNQPQHF | TGTGCCAGTAGTATGCGGAATCAGCCCCAGCATTTT
TRBD2 | TRBJ2-7 | - | TRBV27 | CASSGGTSGRINEQYF | TGTGCCAGCAGTGGGGGGACTAGCGGGAGAATAAACGAGCAGTACTTC
- | TRBJ2-6 | - | TRBV19 | CASSIEGPSSGANVLTF | TGTGCCAGTAGTATAGAGGGCCCCAGCTCTGGGGCCAACGTCCTGACTTTC
TRBD1 | TRBJ2-1 | - | TRBV5-1 | CASSLGQGGLHEQFF | TGCGCCAGCAGCTTAGGACAGGGGGGTCTCCATGAGCAGTTCTTC
TRBD2 | TRBJ2-7 | - | TRBV10-3 | CAISDPSGSIHEQYF | TGTGCCATCAGTGACCCTAGCGGGAGTATCCACGAGCAGTACTTC
- | TRBJ1-1 | - | TRBV14 | CASSLGQPNTEAFF | TGTGCCAGCAGCCTTGGACAGCCGAACACTGAAGCTTTCTTT
TRBD2 | TRBJ2-3 | - | TRBV9 | CASSVATPSGGAISTDTQYF | TGTGCCAGCAGCGTAGCTACCCCTAGCGGGGGGGCCATAAGCACAGATACGCAGTATTTT
TRBD2 | TRBJ2-3 | - | TRBV4-2 | CASSLAGGSPSTDTQYF | TGTGCCAGCAGCCTAGCGGGGGGTTCACCTAGCACAGATACGCAGTATTTT
- | TRBJ1-2 | - | TRBV6-5 | CASGYERAYGYTF | TGTGCCAGCGGCTACGAGAGGGCCTATGGCTACACCTTC
TRBD1 | TRBJ2-7 | - | TRBV5-1 | CASSLEAAGGSSEQYF | TGCGCCAGCAGCTTGGAAGCGGCAGGGGGCTCTAGCGAGCAGTACTTC
- | TRBJ2-7 | once | TRBV5-6 | CASSQQVSYEQYF | TGTGCCAGCAGCCAGCAGGTGAGCTACGAGCAGTACTTC
TRBD1 | TRBJ1-5 | - | TRBV5-8 | CASLDRVLSNQPQHF | TGTGCCAGCCTTGACAGGGTTTTAAGCAATCAGCCCCAGCATTTT
- | TRBJ2-3 | - | TRBV6-6 | CASSYEAYSQYF | TGTGCCAGCAGTTACGAGGCCTACTCGCAGTATTTT
TRBD1 | TRBJ1-1 | - | TRBV28 | CASSLGTGGPAFF | TGTGCCAGCAGTTTAGGGACAGGGGGGCCTGCTTTCTTT
- | TRBJ1-6 | - | TRBV5-8 | CASSLARGTSSYNSPLHF | TGTGCCAGCAGCTTGGCGCGGGGGACAAGCTCCTATAATTCACCCCTCCACTTT
- | TRBJ2-7 | - | TRBV11-3 | CASSSRPSTAREPSYEQYF | TGTGCCAGCAGCTCGAGGCCCTCGACCGCTCGGGAACCTTCCTACGAGCAGTACTTC
TRBD1 | TRBJ1-1 | - | TRBV7-9 | CASSPQGGSTEAFF | TGTGCCAGCAGCCCACAGGGGGGGAGCACTGAAGCTTTCTTT
- | TRBJ2-7 | - | TRBV27 | CASSPGIRGDYEQYF | TGTGCCAGCAGTCCAGGGATCAGGGGGGACTACGAGCAGTACTTC
TRBD1 | TRBJ1-2 | few | TRBV5-6 | CASSTARDRGSYGYTF | TGTGCCAGCAGCACGGCCCGGGACAGGGGAAGCTATGGCTACACCTTC
- | TRBJ1-1 | few | TRBV30 | CALTAGMNTEAFF | TGTGCCTTGACGGCAGGGATGAACACTGAAGCTTTCTTT
TRBD1 | TRBJ1-3 | - | TRBV5-1 | CASSFGTGSGNTIYF | TGCGCCAGCAGCTTTGGGACAGGATCTGGAAACACCATATATTTT
TRBD2 | TRBJ2-2 | - | TRBV5-1 | CASSFPLAGGPTTGELFF | TGCGCCAGCAGCTTCCCACTAGCGGGAGGGCCGACCACCGGGGAGCTGTTTTTT
- | TRBJ2-2 | - | TRBV7-8 | CASSFDTGVLFF | TGTGCCAGCAGCTTCGACACCGGGGTGCTGTTTTTT
- | TRBJ2-3 | - | TRBV7-9 | CASSPDWSGTDTQYF | TGTGCCAGCAGTCCAGACTGGAGTGGCACAGATACGCAGTATTTT
TRBD1 | TRBJ1-1 | once | TRBV7-8 | CASSLVSGQLMNTEAFF | TGTGCCAGCAGCTTAGTTTCGGGACAGTTAATGAACACTGAAGCTTTCTTT
- | TRBJ1-1 | - | TRBV19 | CASSIAFVGGYTEAFF | TGTGCCAGTAGTATCGCCTTTGTAGGGGGTTACACTGAAGCTTTCTTT
- | TRBJ2-5 | - | TRBV7-9 | CASSLGGRVKETQYF | TGTGCCAGCAGCTTAGGGGGGCGGGTAAAAGAGACCCAGTACTTC
- | TRBJ2-3 | - | TRBV11-2 | CASTLFRDTQYF | TGTGCCAGCACCCTTTTTCGGGATACGCAGTATTTT
TRBD1 | TRBJ2-7 | few | TRBV6-1 | CASRGDRDRRDEQYF | TGTGCCAGCAGAGGGGACCGGGACAGGCGCGACGAGCAGTACTTC
TRBD2 | TRBJ2-3 | - | TRBV9 | CASRGAGGTDTQYF | TGTGCCAGCAGGGGAGCGGGGGGCACAGATACGCAGTATTTT
TRBD1 | TRBJ1-2 | - | TRBV11-2 | CASSTGDGYTF | TGTGCCAGCAGCACAGGGGACGGCTACACCTTC
- | TRBJ2-1 | - | TRBV7-8 | CASSLVRLDVYNEQFF | TGTGCCAGCAGCTTAGTCCGACTAGACGTTTACAATGAGCAGTTCTTC
TRBD2 | TRBJ2-1 | once | TRBV6-1 | CASSESRASGISGDEQFF | TGTGCCAGCAGTGAAAGTCGGGCTAGCGGGATCTCGGGCGATGAGCAGTTCTTC
- | TRBJ2-5 | - | TRBV6-1 | CASSALPSGQPRQETQYF | TGTGCCAGCAGTGCCCTGCCCAGCGGGCAACCCCGCCAAGAGACCCAGTACTTC